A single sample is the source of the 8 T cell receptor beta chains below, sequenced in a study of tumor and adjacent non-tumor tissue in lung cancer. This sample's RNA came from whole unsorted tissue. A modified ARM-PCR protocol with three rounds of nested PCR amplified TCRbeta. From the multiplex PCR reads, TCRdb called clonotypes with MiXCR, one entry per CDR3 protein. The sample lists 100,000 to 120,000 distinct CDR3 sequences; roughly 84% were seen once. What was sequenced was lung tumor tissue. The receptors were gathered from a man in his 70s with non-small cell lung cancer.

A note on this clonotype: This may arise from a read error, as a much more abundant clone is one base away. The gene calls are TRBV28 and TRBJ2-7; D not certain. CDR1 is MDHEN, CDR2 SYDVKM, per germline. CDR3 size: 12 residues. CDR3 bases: TGTGGCAGCAGTCTAGGCTCCTACGAGCAGTACTTC. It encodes CGSSLGSYEQYF.

This CDR3 reads CSVIPCQYSGEYGYTF. CDR3 DNA sequence: TGCAGCGTTATCCCCTGTCAATACTCGGGAGAATATGGCTACACCTTC. This chain uses TRBV29-1 with TRBJ1-2; no firm D call. V dropped 5 bases and J dropped 5 bases, with 24 bases sitting between them. Germline V gene sequence: CDR1 SQVTM, CDR2 ANQGSEA. This CDR3 contains 16 residues.

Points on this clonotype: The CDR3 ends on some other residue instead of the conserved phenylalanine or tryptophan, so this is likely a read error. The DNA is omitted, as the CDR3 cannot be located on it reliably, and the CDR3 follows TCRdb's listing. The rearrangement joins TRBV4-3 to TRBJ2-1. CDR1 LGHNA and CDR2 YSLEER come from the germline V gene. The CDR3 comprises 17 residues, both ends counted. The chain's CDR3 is CACSQDPAGAEYNEQLL.

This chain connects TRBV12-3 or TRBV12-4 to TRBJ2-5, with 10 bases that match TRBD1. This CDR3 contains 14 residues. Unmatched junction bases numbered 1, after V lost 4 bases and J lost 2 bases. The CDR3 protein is CASSWDRGQETQYF. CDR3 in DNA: TGTGCCAGCAGTTGGGACAGGGGACAAGAGACCCAGTACTTC.

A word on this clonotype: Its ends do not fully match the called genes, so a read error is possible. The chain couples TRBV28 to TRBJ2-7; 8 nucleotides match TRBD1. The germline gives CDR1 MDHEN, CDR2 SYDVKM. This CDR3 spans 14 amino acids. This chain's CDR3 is CATLTWDRTYEEYF. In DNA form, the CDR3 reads TGTGCCACCCTAACCTGGGACAGGACCTACGAGGAGTACTTC.

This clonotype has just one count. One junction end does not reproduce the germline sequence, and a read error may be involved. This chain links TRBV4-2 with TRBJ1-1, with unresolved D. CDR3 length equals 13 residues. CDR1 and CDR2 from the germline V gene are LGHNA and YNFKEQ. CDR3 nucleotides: TGTGTCAGCAGTCGGAGAGATTTTATTGAAGCTTCCTTT. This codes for CVSSRRDFIEASF.

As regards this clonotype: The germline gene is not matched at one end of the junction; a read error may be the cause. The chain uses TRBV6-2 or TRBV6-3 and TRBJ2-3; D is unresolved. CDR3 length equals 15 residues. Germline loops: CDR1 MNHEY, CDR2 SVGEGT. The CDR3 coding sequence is TGTGCCAGCAGTTACAGGGCCCCGCAGGCAGATACACAGTATTTT. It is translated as CASSYRAPQADTQYF.

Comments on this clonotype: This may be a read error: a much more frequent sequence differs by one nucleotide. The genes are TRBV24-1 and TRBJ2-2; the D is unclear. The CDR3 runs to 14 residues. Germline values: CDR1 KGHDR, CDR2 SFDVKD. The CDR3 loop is CTTSQPPESGELFF. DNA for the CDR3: TGTACCACCAGCCAACCCCCAGAATCCGGGGAGCTGTTTTTT.